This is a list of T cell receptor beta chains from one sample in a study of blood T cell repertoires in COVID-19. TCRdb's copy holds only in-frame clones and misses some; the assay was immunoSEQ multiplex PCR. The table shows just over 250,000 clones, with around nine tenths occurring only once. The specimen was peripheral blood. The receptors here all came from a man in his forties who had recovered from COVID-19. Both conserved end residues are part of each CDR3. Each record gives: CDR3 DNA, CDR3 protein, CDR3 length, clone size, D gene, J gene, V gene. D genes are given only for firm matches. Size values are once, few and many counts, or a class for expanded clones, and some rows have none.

cdr3_nt: TGTGCCAGCAGCTTCGGACTAGCGGACAATGAGCAGTTCTTC
cdr3_aa: CASSFGLADNEQFF
cdr3_length: 14
clone_size: NA
d_call: TRBD2
j_call: TRBJ2-1
v_call: TRBV7-2

cdr3_nt: TGTGCCAGCAGCGAGACAGGGATCACCGGGGAGCTGTTTTTT
cdr3_aa: CASSETGITGELFF
cdr3_length: 14
clone_size: NA
d_call: TRBD1
j_call: TRBJ2-2
v_call: TRBV11-3

cdr3_nt: TGTGCCAGCAGCTTAGAAACCCTCGCTACTAGGGAGCAGTACTTC
cdr3_aa: CASSLETLATREQYF
cdr3_length: 15
clone_size: NA
d_call: NA
j_call: TRBJ2-7
v_call: TRBV7-2

cdr3_nt: TGTGCCAGCAGCACTGGACAGACAACCTACGAGCAGTACTTC
cdr3_aa: CASSTGQTTYEQYF
cdr3_length: 14
clone_size: NA
d_call: NA
j_call: TRBJ2-7
v_call: TRBV28

cdr3_nt: TGTGCCAGCAGTTTTAGACAAAATCAGCCCCAGCATTTT
cdr3_aa: CASSFRQNQPQHF
cdr3_length: 13
clone_size: few
d_call: NA
j_call: TRBJ1-5
v_call: TRBV27

cdr3_nt: TGTGCCAGCAGCCAACCGACAGGACAGTCGGGTGGCTACACCTTC
cdr3_aa: CASSQPTGQSGGYTF
cdr3_length: 15
clone_size: NA
d_call: NA
j_call: TRBJ1-2
v_call: TRBV4-2

cdr3_nt: TGTGCCAGCAGCTACGCCTCGGGACTAGCGTACGACAATGAGCAGTTCTTC
cdr3_aa: CASSYASGLAYDNEQFF
cdr3_length: 17
clone_size: NA
d_call: TRBD2
j_call: TRBJ2-1
v_call: TRBV7-9

cdr3_nt: TGTGCCAGCAGTTGGTGGCCGGGACAGGGGGCGGGTAACTATGGCTACACCTTC
cdr3_aa: CASSWWPGQGAGNYGYTF
cdr3_length: 18
clone_size: once
d_call: TRBD1
j_call: TRBJ1-2
v_call: TRBV27

cdr3_nt: TGTGCCAGCAGCTTATATGGGACATCGATAAGAGGTTCACCCCTCCACTTT
cdr3_aa: CASSLYGTSIRGSPLHF
cdr3_length: 17
clone_size: NA
d_call: NA
j_call: TRBJ1-6
v_call: TRBV11-2

cdr3_nt: TGTGCCAGCAGCCAAGGCCTATTTGGGCAGCTTAGGACCGGGGAGCTGTTTTTT
cdr3_aa: CASSQGLFGQLRTGELFF
cdr3_length: 18
clone_size: NA
d_call: NA
j_call: TRBJ2-2
v_call: TRBV14

cdr3_nt: TGTGCTAGTGGTTTTGAGGTAGGGGGCGGAGGGAATGAGCAGTTCTTC
cdr3_aa: CASGFEVGGGGNEQFF
cdr3_length: 16
clone_size: NA
d_call: NA
j_call: TRBJ2-1
v_call: TRBV12-5

cdr3_nt: TGTGCCAGCAGCGTCGGGACGGGACAGGGCACAGATACGCAGTATTTT
cdr3_aa: CASSVGTGQGTDTQYF
cdr3_length: 16
clone_size: NA
d_call: TRBD1
j_call: TRBJ2-3
v_call: TRBV9

cdr3_nt: TGTGCCAGCAGTGAGTTTAGGTCTTTAGGGGATGGCTACACCTTC
cdr3_aa: CASSEFRSLGDGYTF
cdr3_length: 15
clone_size: NA
d_call: NA
j_call: TRBJ1-2
v_call: TRBV6-1

cdr3_nt: TGTGCCAGCAGAGGGGTGCAGGGCTATGGCTACACCTTC
cdr3_aa: CASRGVQGYGYTF
cdr3_length: 13
clone_size: NA
d_call: NA
j_call: TRBJ1-2
v_call: TRBV9

cdr3_nt: TGTGCCAGCAGCTCCGGGACAGATACCTCTGAGCAGTTCTTC
cdr3_aa: CASSSGTDTSEQFF
cdr3_length: 14
clone_size: NA
d_call: TRBD1
j_call: TRBJ2-1
v_call: TRBV7-9

cdr3_nt: TGTGCCACCAGCAGAGGACTAGCGGGAGGGTCCGGCGCCCATGAGCAGTTCTTC
cdr3_aa: CATSRGLAGGSGAHEQFF
cdr3_length: 18
clone_size: NA
d_call: TRBD2
j_call: TRBJ2-1
v_call: TRBV15

cdr3_nt: TGTGCCAGCAGCTCTAGGGAGACGGGGTTTATCAAGCCCCAGCATTTT
cdr3_aa: CASSSRETGFIKPQHF
cdr3_length: 16
clone_size: NA
d_call: NA
j_call: TRBJ1-5
v_call: TRBV7-9

cdr3_nt: TGTGCCAGCAGCCCCTCCCCCGGACTAGCGGGAACTTCGAGTACGCAGTATTTT
cdr3_aa: CASSPSPGLAGTSSTQYF
cdr3_length: 18
clone_size: NA
d_call: TRBD2
j_call: TRBJ2-3
v_call: TRBV7-3

cdr3_nt: TGTGCCATCAGCGCAGGGGGTGGGCTCTCCTACGAGCAGTACTTC
cdr3_aa: CAISAGGGLSYEQYF
cdr3_length: 15
clone_size: few
d_call: TRBD1
j_call: TRBJ2-7
v_call: TRBV10-3

cdr3_nt: TGTGCCAGCAGCTTAGGGGACAGGGGTTGGAATTCACCCCTCCACTTT
cdr3_aa: CASSLGDRGWNSPLHF
cdr3_length: 16
clone_size: NA
d_call: TRBD1
j_call: TRBJ1-6
v_call: TRBV7-9

cdr3_nt: TGTGCCAGTAGGACGAGGGGAGGGGAAAACACCGGGGAGCTGTTTTTT
cdr3_aa: CASRTRGGENTGELFF
cdr3_length: 16
clone_size: NA
d_call: TRBD2
j_call: TRBJ2-2
v_call: TRBV19

cdr3_nt: TGTGCCAGCTCACCGGCCTCTGGGGCCAACGTCCTGACTTTC
cdr3_aa: CASSPASGANVLTF
cdr3_length: 14
clone_size: NA
d_call: NA
j_call: TRBJ2-6
v_call: TRBV18

cdr3_nt: TGTGCCAGCAGCCAAGATCTTGTCCCCTCCTACGAGCAGTACTTC
cdr3_aa: CASSQDLVPSYEQYF
cdr3_length: 15
clone_size: NA
d_call: NA
j_call: TRBJ2-7
v_call: TRBV3-1/TRBV3-2

cdr3_nt: TGTGCCACCAGTGATCTCGGGGAGCTGTTTTTT
cdr3_aa: CATSDLGELFF
cdr3_length: 11
clone_size: NA
d_call: NA
j_call: TRBJ2-2
v_call: TRBV24-1

cdr3_nt: TGTGCCATCAGTGAGACCGGGACTAGCAGCAATGAGCAGTTCTTC
cdr3_aa: CAISETGTSSNEQFF
cdr3_length: 15
clone_size: few
d_call: TRBD2
j_call: TRBJ2-1
v_call: TRBV10-3

cdr3_nt: TGTGCCAGCAGCTTGGGGGGATCATATGGCTACACCTTC
cdr3_aa: CASSLGGSYGYTF
cdr3_length: 13
clone_size: NA
d_call: NA
j_call: TRBJ1-2
v_call: TRBV7-8

cdr3_nt: TGTGCCAGCAGCACGGGACAGCCGGATCAGCCCCAGCATTTT
cdr3_aa: CASSTGQPDQPQHF
cdr3_length: 14
clone_size: few
d_call: TRBD1
j_call: TRBJ1-5
v_call: TRBV7-9

cdr3_nt: TGCGCCAGCAGTCAATCGGGACAGGGGGCTTCCTGCTCCTACGAGCAGTACTTC
cdr3_aa: CASSQSGQGASCSYEQYF
cdr3_length: 18
clone_size: NA
d_call: TRBD1
j_call: TRBJ2-7
v_call: TRBV23-1

cdr3_nt: TGTGCCAGCAGCGTAGGAGACCAGGGGACACACCGCACCGGGGAGCTGTTTTTT
cdr3_aa: CASSVGDQGTHRTGELFF
cdr3_length: 18
clone_size: NA
d_call: NA
j_call: TRBJ2-2
v_call: TRBV9